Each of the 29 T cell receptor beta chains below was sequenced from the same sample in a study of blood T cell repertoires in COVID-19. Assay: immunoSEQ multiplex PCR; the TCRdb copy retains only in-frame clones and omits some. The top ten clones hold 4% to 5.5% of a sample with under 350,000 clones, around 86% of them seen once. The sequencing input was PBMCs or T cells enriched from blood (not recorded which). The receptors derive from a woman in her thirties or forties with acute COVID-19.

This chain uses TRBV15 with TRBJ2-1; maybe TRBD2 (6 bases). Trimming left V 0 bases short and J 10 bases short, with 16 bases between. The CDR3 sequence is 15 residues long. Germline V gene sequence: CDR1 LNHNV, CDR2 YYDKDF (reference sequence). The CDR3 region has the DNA TGTGCCACCAGCAGAGATCGATCAATTGGGGGGGAGCAGTTCTTC. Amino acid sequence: CATSRDRSIGGEQFF.

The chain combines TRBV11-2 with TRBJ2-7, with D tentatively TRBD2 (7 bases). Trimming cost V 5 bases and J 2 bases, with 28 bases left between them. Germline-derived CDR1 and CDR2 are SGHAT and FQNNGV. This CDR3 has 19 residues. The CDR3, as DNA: TGTGCCAGCAGCCCCTATAGGAGGGGGGGACTTGACACAACCTACGAGCAGTACTTC. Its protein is CASSPYRRGGLDTTYEQYF.

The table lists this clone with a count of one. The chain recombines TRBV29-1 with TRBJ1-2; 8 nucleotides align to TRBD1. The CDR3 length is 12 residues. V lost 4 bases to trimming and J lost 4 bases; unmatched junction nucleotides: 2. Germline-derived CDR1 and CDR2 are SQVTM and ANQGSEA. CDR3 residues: CSVVDRGYGYTF. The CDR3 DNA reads TGCAGCGTTGTTGACAGGGGCTATGGCTACACCTTC.

Written as DNA, the CDR3 is TGCGCCAGCAGCCAGGGGCAGTTAGACTATGGCTACACCTTC. It yields the protein CASSQGQLDYGYTF. The chain joins TRBV5-1 to TRBJ1-2, with a possible D match to TRBD1 (6 bases). The CDR3 consists of 14 residues. Between the trimmed V and J ends, which lost 4 bases and 3 bases, there was a span of 13 bases. Germline V lookup: CDR1 SGHRS, CDR2 YFSETQ.

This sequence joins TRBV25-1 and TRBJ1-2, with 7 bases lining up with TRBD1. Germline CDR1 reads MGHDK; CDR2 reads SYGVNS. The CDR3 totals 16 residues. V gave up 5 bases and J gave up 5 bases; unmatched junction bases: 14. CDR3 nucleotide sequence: TGTGCCAGCAGTTTCAGGAGCCCGGGACAGTCGTATGGCTACACCTTC. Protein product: CASSFRSPGQSYGYTF.

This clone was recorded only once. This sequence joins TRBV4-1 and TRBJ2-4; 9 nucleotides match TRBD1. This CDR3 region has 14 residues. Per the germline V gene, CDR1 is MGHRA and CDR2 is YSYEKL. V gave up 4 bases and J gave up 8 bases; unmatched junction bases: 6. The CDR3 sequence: CASSLEDRGHIQYF. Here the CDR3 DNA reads TGCGCCAGCAGCCTCGAGGACAGGGGCCACATTCAGTACTTC.

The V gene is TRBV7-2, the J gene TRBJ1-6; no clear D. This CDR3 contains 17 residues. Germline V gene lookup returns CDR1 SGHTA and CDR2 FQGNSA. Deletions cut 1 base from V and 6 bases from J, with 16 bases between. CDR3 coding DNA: TGTGCCAGCAGCTTAGGTCTTGGGCCAGCCCCTAATTCACCCCTCCACTTT. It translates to CASSLGLGPAPNSPLHF.

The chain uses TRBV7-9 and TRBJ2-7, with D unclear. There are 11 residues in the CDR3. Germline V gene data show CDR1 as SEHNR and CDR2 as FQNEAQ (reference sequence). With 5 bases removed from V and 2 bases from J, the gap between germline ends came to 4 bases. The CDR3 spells CASSAAYEQYF. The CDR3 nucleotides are TGTGCCAGCAGCGCAGCCTACGAGCAGTACTTC.

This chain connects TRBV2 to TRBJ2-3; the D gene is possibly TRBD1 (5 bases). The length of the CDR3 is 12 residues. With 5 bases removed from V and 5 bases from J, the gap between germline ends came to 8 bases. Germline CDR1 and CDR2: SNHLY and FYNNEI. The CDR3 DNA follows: TGTGCCAGCAGTTTACAGGTAGATACGCAGTATTTT. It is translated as CASSLQVDTQYF.

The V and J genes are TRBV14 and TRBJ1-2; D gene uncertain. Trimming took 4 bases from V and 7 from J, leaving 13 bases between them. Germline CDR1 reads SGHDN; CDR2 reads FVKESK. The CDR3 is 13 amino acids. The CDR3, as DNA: TGTGCCAGCAGCCCCCTGAAAACGGGTGGCTACACCTTC. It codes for CASSPLKTGGYTF.

For the CDR3, the DNA is TGTGCCAGCAGCTTAAATGAGGGGGTTCTGGGGGAGACCCAGTACTTC. Its translation: CASSLNEGVLGETQYF. The chain combines TRBV11-3 with TRBJ2-5; TRBD1 might be the D (6 bases). The CDR3 length is 16 residues. CDR1 SGHNT and CDR2 YENEEA come from the germline V gene. Between the trimmed V and J ends, which lost 2 bases and 5 bases, there was a span of 18 bases.

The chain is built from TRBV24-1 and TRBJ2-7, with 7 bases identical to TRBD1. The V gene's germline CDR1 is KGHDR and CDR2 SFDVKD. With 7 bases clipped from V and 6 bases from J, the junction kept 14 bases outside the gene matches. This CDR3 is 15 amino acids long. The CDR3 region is CATRVHRGHESEQYF. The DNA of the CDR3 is TGTGCCACCAGGGTCCACAGGGGCCACGAGAGCGAGCAGTACTTC.

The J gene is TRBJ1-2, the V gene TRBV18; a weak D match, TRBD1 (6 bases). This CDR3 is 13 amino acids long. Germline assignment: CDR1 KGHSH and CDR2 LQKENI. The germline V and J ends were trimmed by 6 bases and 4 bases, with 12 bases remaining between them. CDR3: CASSTGPRYGYTF. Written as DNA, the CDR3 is TGTGCCAGCTCCACAGGGCCCCGCTATGGCTACACCTTC.

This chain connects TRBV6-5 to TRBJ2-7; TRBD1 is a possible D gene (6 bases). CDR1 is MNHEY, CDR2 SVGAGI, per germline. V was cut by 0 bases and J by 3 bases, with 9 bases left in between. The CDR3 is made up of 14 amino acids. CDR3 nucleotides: TGTGCCAGCAGTTACTCGGGGGCAATCTACGAGCAGTACTTC. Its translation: CASSYSGAIYEQYF.

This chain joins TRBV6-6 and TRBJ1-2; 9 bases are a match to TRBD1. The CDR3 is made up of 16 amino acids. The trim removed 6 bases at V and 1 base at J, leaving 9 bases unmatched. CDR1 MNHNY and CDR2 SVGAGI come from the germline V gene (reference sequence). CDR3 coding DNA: TGTGCCAGCAGCCAGGACAGGGGAGCAATTAACTATGGCTACACCTTC. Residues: CASSQDRGAINYGYTF.

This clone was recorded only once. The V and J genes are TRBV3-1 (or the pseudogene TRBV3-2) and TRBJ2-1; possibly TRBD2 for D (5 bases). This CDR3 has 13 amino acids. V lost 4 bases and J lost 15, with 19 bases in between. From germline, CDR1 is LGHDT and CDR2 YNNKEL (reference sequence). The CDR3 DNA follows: TGTGCCAGCAGCCGAGCCGGGGTAAACTTAAGGTTCTTC. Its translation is CASSRAGVNLRFF.

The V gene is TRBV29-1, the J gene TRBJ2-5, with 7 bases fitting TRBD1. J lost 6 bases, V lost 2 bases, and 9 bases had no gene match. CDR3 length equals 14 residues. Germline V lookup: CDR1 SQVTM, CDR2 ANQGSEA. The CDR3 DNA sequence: TGCAGCGTTGAAAGGGACAGCCCTTGGAAGACCCAGTACTTC. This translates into CSVERDSPWKTQYF.

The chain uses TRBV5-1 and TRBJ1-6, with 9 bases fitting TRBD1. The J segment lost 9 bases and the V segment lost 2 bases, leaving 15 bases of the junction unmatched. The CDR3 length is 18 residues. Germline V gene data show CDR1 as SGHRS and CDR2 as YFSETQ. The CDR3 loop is CASSFTGGVDWVTSPLHF. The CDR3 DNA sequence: TGCGCCAGCAGCTTTACAGGGGGCGTTGATTGGGTAACTTCACCCCTCCACTTT.

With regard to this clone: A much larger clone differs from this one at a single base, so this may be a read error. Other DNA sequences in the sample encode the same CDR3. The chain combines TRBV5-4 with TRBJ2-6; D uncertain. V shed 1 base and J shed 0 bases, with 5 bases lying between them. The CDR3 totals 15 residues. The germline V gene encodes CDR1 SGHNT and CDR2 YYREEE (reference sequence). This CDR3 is CASSLSGSGANVLTF. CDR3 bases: TGTGCCAGCAGCTTGTCAGGCTCTGGGGCCAACGTCCTGACTTTC. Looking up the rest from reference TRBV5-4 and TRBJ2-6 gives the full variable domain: ETGVTQSPTHLIKTRGQQVTLRCSSQSGHNTVSWYQQALGQGPQFIFQYYREEENGRGNFPPRFSGLQFPNYSSELNVNALELDDSALYLCASSLSGSGANVLTFGAGSRLTVL.

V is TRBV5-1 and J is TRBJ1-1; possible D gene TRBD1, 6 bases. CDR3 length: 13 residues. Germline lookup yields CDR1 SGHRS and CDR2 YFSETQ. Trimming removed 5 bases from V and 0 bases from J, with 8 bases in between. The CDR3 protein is CASRQGLNTEAFF. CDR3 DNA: TGCGCCAGCAGACAGGGTCTGAACACTGAAGCTTTCTTT. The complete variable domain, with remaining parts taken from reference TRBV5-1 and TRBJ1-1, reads KAGVTQTPRYLIKTRGQQVTLSCSPISGHRSVSWYQQTPGQGLQFLFEYFSETQRNKGNFPGRFSGRQFSNSRSEMNVSTLELGDSALYLCASRQGLNTEAFFGQGTRLTVV.

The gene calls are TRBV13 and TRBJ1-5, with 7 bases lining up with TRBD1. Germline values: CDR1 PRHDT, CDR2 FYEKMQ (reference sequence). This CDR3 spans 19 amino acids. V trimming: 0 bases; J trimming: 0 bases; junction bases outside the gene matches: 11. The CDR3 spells CASSLGSKGALNSNQPQHF. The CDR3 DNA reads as TGTGCCAGCAGCTTAGGGTCGAAGGGGGCTCTTAATAGCAATCAGCCCCAGCATTTT.

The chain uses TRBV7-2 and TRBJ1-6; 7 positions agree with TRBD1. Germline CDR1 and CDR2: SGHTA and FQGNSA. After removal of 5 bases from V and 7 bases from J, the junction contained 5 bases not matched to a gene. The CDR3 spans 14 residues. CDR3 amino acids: CASSQGTENSPLHF. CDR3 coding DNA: TGTGCCAGCAGCCAGGGGACAGAGAATTCACCCCTCCACTTT.

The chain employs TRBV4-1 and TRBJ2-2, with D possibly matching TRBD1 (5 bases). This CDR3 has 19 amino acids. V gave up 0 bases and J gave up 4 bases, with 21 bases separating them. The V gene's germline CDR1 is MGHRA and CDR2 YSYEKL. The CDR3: CASSQEGQGLGIRTGELFF. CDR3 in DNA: TGCGCCAGCAGCCAAGAGGGGCAGGGTCTAGGTATCCGCACCGGGGAGCTGTTTTTT.

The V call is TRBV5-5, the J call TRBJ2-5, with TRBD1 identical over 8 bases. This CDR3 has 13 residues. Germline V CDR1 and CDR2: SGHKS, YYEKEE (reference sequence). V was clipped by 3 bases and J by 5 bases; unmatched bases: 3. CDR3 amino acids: CASSSTGVETQYF. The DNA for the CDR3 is TGTGCCAGCAGCTCGACAGGGGTCGAGACCCAGTACTTC.

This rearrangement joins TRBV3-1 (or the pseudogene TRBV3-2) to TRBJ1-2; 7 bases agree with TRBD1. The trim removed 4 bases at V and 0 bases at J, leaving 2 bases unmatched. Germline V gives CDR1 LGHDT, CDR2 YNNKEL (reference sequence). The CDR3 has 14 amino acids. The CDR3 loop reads CASSLQGTNYGYTF. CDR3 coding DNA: TGTGCCAGCAGCCTACAGGGGACTAACTATGGCTACACCTTC.

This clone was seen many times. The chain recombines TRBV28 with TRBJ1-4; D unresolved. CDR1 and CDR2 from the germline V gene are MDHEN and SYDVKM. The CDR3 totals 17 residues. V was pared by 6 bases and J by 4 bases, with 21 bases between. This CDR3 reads CASRAREGKVGNEKLFF. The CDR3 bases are TGTGCCAGCAGAGCTCGTGAGGGTAAAGTTGGTAATGAAAAACTGTTTTTT. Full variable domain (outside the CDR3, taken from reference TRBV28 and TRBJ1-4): DVKVTQSSRYLVKRTGEKVFLECVQDMDHENMFWYRQDPGLGLRLIYFSYDVKMKEKGDIPEGYSVSREKKERFSLILESASTNQTSMYLCASRAREGKVGNEKLFFGSGTQLSVL.

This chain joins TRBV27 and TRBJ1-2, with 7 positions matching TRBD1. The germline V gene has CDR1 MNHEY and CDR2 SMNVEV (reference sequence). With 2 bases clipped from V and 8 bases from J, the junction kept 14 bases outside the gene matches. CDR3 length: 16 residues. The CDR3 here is CASSLNSGPPGGGYTF. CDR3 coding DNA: TGTGCCAGCAGTTTAAATTCTGGCCCGCCAGGGGGAGGCTACACCTTC.

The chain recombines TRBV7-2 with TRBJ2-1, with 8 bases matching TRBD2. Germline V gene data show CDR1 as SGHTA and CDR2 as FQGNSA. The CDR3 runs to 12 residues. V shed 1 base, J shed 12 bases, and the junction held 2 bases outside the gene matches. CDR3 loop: CASSLERGRQFF. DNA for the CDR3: TGTGCCAGCAGCTTAGAGCGGGGGCGGCAGTTCTTC. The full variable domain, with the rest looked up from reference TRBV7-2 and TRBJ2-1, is GAGVSQSPSNKVTEKGKDVELRCDPISGHTALYWYRQSLGQGLEFLIYFQGNSAPDKSGLPSDRFSAERTGGSVSTLTIQRTQQEDSAVYLCASSLERGRQFFGPGTRLTVL.

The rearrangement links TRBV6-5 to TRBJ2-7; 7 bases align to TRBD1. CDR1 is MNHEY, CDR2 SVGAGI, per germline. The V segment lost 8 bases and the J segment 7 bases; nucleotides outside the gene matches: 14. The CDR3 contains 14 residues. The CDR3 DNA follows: TGTGCCAGCGTCCAGAGGACAGGAGCTAGAGAGCAGTACTTC. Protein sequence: CASVQRTGAREQYF.